Here is one T cell receptor (beta chain) with its context. This entry is derived from a study of blood T cell repertoires in COVID-19. Study-wide background: The samples span acute and convalescent COVID-19 from the United States, Italy and Spain. From T cells, B-cell-depleted T cells, or PBMCs came the material, which was cDNA or gDNA.

Germline lookup yields CDR1 MNHEY and CDR2 SMNVEV (reference sequence). V lost 5 bases to trimming and J lost 0 bases; unmatched junction nucleotides: 8. The CDR3 covers 17 residues. Produced via immunoSEQ multiplex PCR; TCRdb's table is partial and in-frame only. The sample lists fewer than 250,000 clones, under 80% occurring once. V and J are TRBV27 and TRBJ1-1; 11 nucleotides align to TRBD1. Sequencing was carried out using peripheral blood. The sequence was collected from a woman aged 50 to 60 with acute or convalescent COVID-19. CDR3 sequence (DNA): TGTGCCAGCAGTCTCAACCGGGACAGGGGGATGAACACTGAAGCTTTCTTT. It encodes CASSLNRDRGMNTEAFF.